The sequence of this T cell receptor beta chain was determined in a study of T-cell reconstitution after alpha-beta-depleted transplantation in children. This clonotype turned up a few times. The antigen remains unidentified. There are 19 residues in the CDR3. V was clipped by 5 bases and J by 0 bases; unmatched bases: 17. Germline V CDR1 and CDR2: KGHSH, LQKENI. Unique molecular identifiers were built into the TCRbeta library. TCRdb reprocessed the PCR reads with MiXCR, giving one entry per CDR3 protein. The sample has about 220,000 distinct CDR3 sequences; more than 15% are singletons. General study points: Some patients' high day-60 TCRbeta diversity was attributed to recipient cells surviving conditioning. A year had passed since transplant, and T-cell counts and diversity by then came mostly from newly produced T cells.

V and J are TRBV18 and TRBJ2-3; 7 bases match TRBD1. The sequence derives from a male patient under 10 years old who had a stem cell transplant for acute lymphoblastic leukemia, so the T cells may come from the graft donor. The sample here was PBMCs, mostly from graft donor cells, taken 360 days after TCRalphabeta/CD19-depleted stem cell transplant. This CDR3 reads CASSSLKPGQRTSTDTQYF. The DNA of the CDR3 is TGTGCCAGCTCATCTCTCAAACCGGGACAGCGTACTAGCACAGATACGCAGTATTTT.